This T cell receptor beta chain is drawn from a study of T cell clonality in common variable immunodeficiency (dated by TCRdb to 2014 to 2015). Beyond this particular receptor, the publication reports: It was noted by the authors that sequencing of the repertoires of T cell subpopulations would be needed to clarify the cause of the increased clonality in CVID. Correlations of repertoire features with clinical complications were constrained by heterogeneity among patients within the CVID cohort. Reportedly, TCRbeta sequences from CVID had fewer deletions and N-nucleotide insertions, and highly modified clones with 13 or more V deletions were absent from CVID. Even though DNA input was equal, the average per sample came to about 81,820 unique sequences for controls compared with about 31,547 for CVID samples. Compared with healthy controls, CVID subjects showed increased TCRbeta clonality (t-test p = 0.018), a feature most characteristic of about a third of subjects. CVID subjects shared fewer TCRbeta clones with each other than healthy controls did (p < 0.0001).

Predominantly Caucasian heritage was noted among both the CVID patients and the healthy controls. Heparinized peripheral whole blood samples of roughly 5 to 8.5 ml were obtained from each donor. Genomic DNA from adults with common variable immune deficiency (CVID) and from healthy adult controls was the source for sequencing TCRbeta CDR3 repertoires. The control group comprised 22 healthy adult volunteers, about 12 female and around ten male, aged about 20 to 70 years with a mean age of around 35. Diluted blood was subjected to density centrifugation over Hypaque 1077 or Ficoll-Paque for isolation of peripheral blood mononuclear cells. Genomic DNA was obtained from unsorted mononuclear cells using either Qiagen column purification or a centrifugation-based method. This clone was recorded many times. Its antigen is unknown. The CDR3 end falls 3 residues outside the read, so it is completed with the germline J gene.

Equivalent amounts of genomic DNA from CVID and control samples were used as sequencing input. For every sample, a 60 bp segment covering the rearranged TCRbeta CDR3 region was amplified and then sequenced. TCRbeta amplification used the immunoSEQ assay, a bias-corrected multiplex PCR with high-throughput sequencing. In the original analysis: Every unique nucleotide sequence was considered a clone and was annotated with V, D and J genes, copy number and frequency. Sequences were labeled productive if in frame, and non-productive if out of frame or containing stop codons. Clonality was calculated from Shannon's entropy as previously described. The predicted amino acid sequences of productive clones were used to derive the mean CDR3 Kyte-Doolittle hydropathy. Using the R hclust function, scaled V gene usage was clustered hierarchically with Manhattan distance and complete linkage. Sharing of clones by CDR3 amino acid sequence was evaluated by resampling 12 repertoires per group over 100 rounds. The repertoires were screened for approximately 72 published EBV-specific TCRbeta sequences and 245 published CMV-specific TCRbeta sequences. Two CVID samples yielding fewer than 10,000 sequences were excluded from analysis, leaving 42 CVID repertoires. Sourced from immuneACCESS, this table was stored by TCRdb with only in-frame sequences that have V and J called. A share of the clones is absent; for the studies checked, an unresolved V gene accounts for under half, and the remainder has no known explanation. From that table come the V and J calls and clone size; the DNA was used to work out D and trimming. The table notes under 50,000 clones here, none of them singletons. The ten largest account for roughly 1.9% of the sample.

CDR1 and CDR2, per the germline V gene, are MNHEY and SVGEGT. Cut back by 7 bases and 0 bases, the V and J ends lie 13 bases apart. The CDR3 measures 14 amino acids from cysteine to phenylalanine. The DNA shown is the part of the CDR3 that was read: 33 bases, in frame from base 1. Sequences were obtained from peripheral blood mononuclear cells. This TCR was sampled from a person between 18 and 75 years old in good health. The chain joins TRBV6-2 or TRBV6-3 to TRBJ2-7, with TRBD1 perhaps the D gene, on 5 matching bases. The sequenced part of the CDR3 DNA is TGTGCCAGCACCGACAGCTTCAGCTCCTACGAG. Translated, this is CASTDSFSSYE. The full CDR3 protein reads CASTDSFSSYEQYF.